This TCR beta chain comes out of a study of CD8+ T cells in alopecia areata. Germline V gene lookup returns CDR1 MNHNY and CDR2 SVGAGI (reference sequence). The CDR3 loop spans 13 amino acids. Treatment of the sample: oral pan-JAK inhibitor, 5-10 mg twice daily. This clone was detected once. At one boundary the junction diverges from the germline segment, which might be a read error. Isolated RNA was reverse transcribed into cDNA used as the sequencing template. Using immunoSEQ multiplex PCR, the repertoire was profiled, and TCRdb retains in-frame clones only, with some absent. The table records 95,000 to 100,000 clones, just under 60% of them present only once.

This TCR derives from a human donor with alopecia areata. This sequence joins TRBV6-6 and TRBJ1-5; no definite D call. The starting material was CD8+ T cells sorted from blood, obtained around week 55, from a patient treated with tofacitinib. Here the CDR3 DNA reads TGCGCCAGCACACAAGGAAGCAATCAGCCCCAGCATTTT. It yields the protein CASTQGSNQPQHF.